The following is a T cell receptor beta chain sequence with its context. This CDR3 is also generated by other DNA sequences in the sample. With 10 bases clipped from V and 10 bases from J, the junction kept 10 bases outside the gene matches. The CDR3 covers 13 residues. CDR1 and CDR2 (germline): SNHLY, FYNNEI. This entry belongs to a study of blood T cell repertoires in COVID-19. Study at large: T cells, B-cell-depleted T cells, or PBMCs provided the cDNA or gDNA that served as material.

In the authors' methods: The assay estimated nucleated cells by amplifying reference gene primers. This table comes from immunoSEQ multiplex PCR, and its TCRdb copy is limited to in-frame clones, with some not included. V, J and clone size derive from that table, while D and trimming were established from the DNA sequence. The table includes some 74,000 clones, 70% to 80% detected once. This chain connects TRBV2 to TRBJ1-6; 7 positions agree with TRBD1. The sequence derives from a man in his 70s with active or convalescent COVID-19. The sequenced sample consisted of peripheral blood. In DNA form, the CDR3 reads TGTGCCACTGTAGGGACAGCCGGGTCACCCCTCCACTTT. This translates into CATVGTAGSPLHF.